This section outlines one T cell receptor (beta chain) sequence together with its context. No antigen is known for it. The data were taken from a study of T cell responses to AZD1222 COVID-19 vaccine. Study findings and constraints: Repertoires were obtained only post-peak T cell response. Spike-specific TCR breadth and depth were elevated following two AZD1222 doses. Along spike, vaccine-associated CD4 TCRs were found throughout, with dominance at 160-218 and 743-854. Variant regions that are unmutated are reportedly the target of nearly half of spike-specific TCRs.

Repertoires were generated with immunoSEQ multiplex PCR, while TCRdb's copy carries only in-frame clones and drops some. Of about 110,000 clones in the sample, over 80% are singletons; the top ten hold less than 6%. The sequencing here drew on peripheral blood, taken on day 0 of AZD1222 vaccination. The receptor was isolated from an adult in good health.

The CDR3 protein is CASSEAGTAQETQYF. The DNA for the CDR3 is TGTGCCAGCAGTGAGGCCGGGACAGCCCAAGAGACCCAGTACTTC. The rearrangement joins TRBV25-1 to TRBJ2-5, with 7 bases that match TRBD1. CDR3 length: 15 residues. From germline, CDR1 is MGHDK and CDR2 SYGVNS. V was pared by 3 bases and J by 1 base, with 5 bases of the junction left unmatched.